One sample yielded the 26 T cell receptor beta chains listed below, sequenced in a study of CXCR3-negative and CXCR3-positive naive CD8 T cells. Study-wide findings and caveats: TRB CDR3 hydrophobicity was greater in CXCR3-positive naive cells than in CXCR3-negative naive cells.

The method, 5' RACE with UMI labels, was used to prepare the TRB cDNA libraries. After re-calling the 5' RACE reads, TCRdb lists one entry per CDR3 protein, DNA absent. The table for this sample gives about 85,000 distinct CDR3 sequences. Antigens for these TCRs are unknown. The sample taken for sequencing was naive CXCR3+ CD8+ T cells from blood. As to subset: CD45RO-CCR7+CD27+CD95- naive CD8+ T cells expressing CXCR3 (TNR3+). These receptors all stem from a human donor in good health. Some clones in this sample may be carry-over from other donors' samples.

V and J are TRBV6-1 and TRBJ2-6. Per germline, CDR1 MNHNS and CDR2 SASEGT. This CDR3 contains 15 residues. The CDR3 loop is CASGADSTGANALTF.

The chain couples TRBV12-3 or TRBV12-4 to TRBJ2-3; TCRdb designates TRBD1, a call that cannot be tested without DNA. This CDR3 is 15 amino acids long. CDR3 region: CASRGRGAPTDTQYF.

This sequence joins TRBV9 and TRBJ1-1. The CDR3 loop spans 15 amino acids. Germline values: CDR1 SGDLS, CDR2 YYNGEE. The CDR3 reads CASSVEGGPNTEAFF.

V is TRBV28 and J is TRBJ1-5; the D call from TCRdb, TRBD1, cannot be confirmed without DNA. The CDR3 runs to 18 residues. The germline CDR1 and CDR2 sequences are MDHEN and SYDVKM. The CDR3 sequence is CASSFSFTGGNSNQPQHF.

The J gene is TRBJ2-7, the V gene TRBV27; TCRdb reports TRBD2, a call that lacks DNA to check it against. This CDR3 spans 17 amino acids. CDR1 is MNHEY and CDR2 is SMNVEV in the germline V gene (reference sequence). The CDR3 sequence: CASSLPRVAGGLYEQYF.

This sequence joins TRBV6-5 and TRBJ2-7. Germline V gene data show CDR1 as MNHEY and CDR2 as SVGAGI. The CDR3 has 14 residues. The CDR3 region is CASSYSKSSYEQYF.

The rearrangement links TRBV7-3 to TRBJ2-1; TCRdb's D gene call, TRBD1, goes unchecked for lack of DNA. The germline gives CDR1 SGHTA, CDR2 FQGTGA. This CDR3 has 13 amino acids. CDR3 sequence: CASSRTGGDEQFF.

The chain uses TRBV7-2 and TRBJ1-6; the TRBD1 assignment by TCRdb is unverifiable without DNA. The germline V gene encodes CDR1 SGHTA and CDR2 FQGNSA. The CDR3 contains 16 residues. CDR3: CASSPTGDSYNSPLHF.

This rearrangement joins TRBV7-8 to TRBJ1-2; TCRdb indicates TRBD1, and absent DNA this call remains unverified. The germline V gene encodes CDR1 SGHVS and CDR2 FQNEAQ. The CDR3 extends over 15 amino acids. This CDR3 reads CASSFYGAGDGGYTF.

The chain links TRBV13 to TRBJ2-1; TCRdb picks TRBD1, but there is no DNA to check that call. Per the germline V gene, CDR1 is PRHDT and CDR2 is FYEKMQ (reference sequence). The CDR3 runs 15 residues. CDR3 protein: CASSPRDRGGNEQFF.

This chain links TRBV29-1 with TRBJ2-2. CDR1 and CDR2 from the germline V gene are SQVTM and ANQGSEA. The CDR3 runs 11 residues. CDR3: CSVFITGELFF.

The chain carries TRBV6-2 or TRBV6-3 and TRBJ2-2; TCRdb proposes TRBD2, but this gene call is untestable without DNA. The CDR3 is 21 residues long. Germline assignment: CDR1 MNHEY and CDR2 SVGEGT. This CDR3 reads CASNNKPGQGLAGGPPGELFF.

This chain uses TRBV28 with TRBJ2-5; without DNA, the TCRdb call of TRBD1 cannot be checked. The CDR3 totals 15 residues. CDR1 is MDHEN and CDR2 is SYDVKM in the germline V gene. CDR3 in amino acids: CASSLSDRIPETQYF.

The rearrangement links TRBV10-3 to TRBJ1-1. The germline CDR1 and CDR2 sequences are ENHRY and SYGVKD. The CDR3 is 13 amino acids. The CDR3 sequence is CAIGQGGGTEAFF.

V is TRBV7-9 and J is TRBJ1-1; TCRdb's D call, TRBD1, is unchecked because there is no DNA. This CDR3 spans 15 amino acids. From germline, CDR1 is SEHNR and CDR2 FQNEAQ (reference sequence). The CDR3 reads CASITFGGPNTEAFF.

The V call is TRBV9, the J call TRBJ1-6. CDR3 length: 15 amino acids. Looked up from germline, CDR1 is SGDLS and CDR2 is YYNGEE. The CDR3 region is CASSGGTPDNSPLHF.

CDR3 residues: CASSFRGQGTDYGYTF. This sequence joins TRBV28 and TRBJ1-2; TCRdb's D gene call, TRBD1, goes unchecked for lack of DNA. The length of the CDR3 is 16 residues. Germline-derived CDR1 and CDR2 are MDHEN and SYDVKM.

The CDR3 sequence is CSAISQGLAGNQPQHF. V is TRBV20-1 and J is TRBJ1-5; TCRdb names TRBD1, which stays unverified in the absence of DNA. Germline loops: CDR1 DFQATT, CDR2 SNEGSKA (reference sequence). This CDR3 is 16 amino acids long.

The J gene is TRBJ2-7, the V gene TRBV5-4; no DNA is available, so the TRBD1 call from TCRdb remains unchecked. CDR1 SGHNT and CDR2 YYREEE come from the germline V gene (reference sequence). The CDR3 has 15 residues. The CDR3 sequence is CASSFFGERGYEQYF. The full variable domain, its missing parts supplied by reference TRBV5-4 and TRBJ2-7, is ETGVTQSPTHLIKTRGQQVTLRCSSQSGHNTVSWYQQALGQGPQFIFQYYREEENGRGNFPPRFSGLQFPNYSSELNVNALELDDSALYLCASSFFGERGYEQYFGPGTRLTVT.

The chain joins TRBV5-1 to TRBJ1-2; TCRdb returns TRBD1, unconfirmable since there is no DNA. The CDR3 contains 17 residues. The V gene's germline CDR1 is SGHRS and CDR2 YFSETQ. The CDR3 region is CASTPTPTVQPGYGYTF.

The chain employs TRBV28 and TRBJ2-7; the D call of TRBD1 rests on TCRdb alone, since no DNA is present to check it. The CDR3 sequence is 15 residues long. Germline lookup yields CDR1 MDHEN and CDR2 SYDVKM. The CDR3 reads CASRETGGPIREQYF.

The V call is TRBV5-5, the J call TRBJ2-2; TCRdb outputs TRBD1, but without DNA this stays unchecked. Germline assignment: CDR1 SGHKS and CDR2 YYEKEE (reference sequence). There are 14 residues in the CDR3. The CDR3 reads CASSPHQGAGELFF.

This chain uses TRBV6-5 with TRBJ2-1; TCRdb's D gene call, TRBD2, goes unchecked for lack of DNA. In germline, CDR1 is MNHEY, CDR2 SVGAGI. CDR3 size: 15 residues. The CDR3 reads CASSLLAGGNNEQFF.

V usage is TRBV12-3 or TRBV12-4 and J usage is TRBJ2-5. CDR3 length equals 12 residues. The CDR3: CASSFETETQYF.

The J gene is TRBJ2-7, the V gene TRBV7-6; there is no DNA to check the TCRdb D call of TRBD1. There are 16 residues in the CDR3. Germline assignment: CDR1 SGHVS and CDR2 FNYEAQ. The chain's CDR3 is CASSLEVAGGPYEQYF.

This chain joins TRBV28 and TRBJ2-7; as DNA is missing, the TRBD1 call by TCRdb cannot be tested. The germline V gene has CDR1 MDHEN and CDR2 SYDVKM. This CDR3 has 16 residues. CDR3 loop: CASSFGDNRDGDEQYF.